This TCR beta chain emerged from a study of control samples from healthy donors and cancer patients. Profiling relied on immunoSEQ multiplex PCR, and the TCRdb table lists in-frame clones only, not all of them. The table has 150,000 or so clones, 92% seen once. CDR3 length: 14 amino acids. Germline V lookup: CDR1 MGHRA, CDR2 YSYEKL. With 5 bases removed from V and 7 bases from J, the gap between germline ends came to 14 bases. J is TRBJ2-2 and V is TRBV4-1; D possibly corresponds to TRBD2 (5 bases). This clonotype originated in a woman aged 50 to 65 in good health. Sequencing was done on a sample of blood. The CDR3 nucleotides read TGCGCCAGCAGCATCACCTTCGGGGACGGGGAGCTGTTTTTT. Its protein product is CASSITFGDGELFF.